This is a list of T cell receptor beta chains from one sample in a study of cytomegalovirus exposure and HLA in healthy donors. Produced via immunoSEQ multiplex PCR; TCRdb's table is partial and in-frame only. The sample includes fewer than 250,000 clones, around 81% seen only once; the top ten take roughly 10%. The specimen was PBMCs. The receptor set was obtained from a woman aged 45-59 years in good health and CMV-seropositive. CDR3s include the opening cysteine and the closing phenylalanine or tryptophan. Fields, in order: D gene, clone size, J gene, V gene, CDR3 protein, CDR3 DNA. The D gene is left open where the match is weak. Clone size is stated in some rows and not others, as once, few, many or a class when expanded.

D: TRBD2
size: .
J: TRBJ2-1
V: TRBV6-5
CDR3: CASSYSGGGHNEQFF
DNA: TGTGCCAGCAGTTACTCTGGCGGGGGGCACAATGAGCAGTTCTTC

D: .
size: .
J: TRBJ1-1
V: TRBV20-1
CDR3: CSVAGWAEAFF
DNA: TGCAGTGTCGCAGGGTGGGCTGAAGCTTTCTTT

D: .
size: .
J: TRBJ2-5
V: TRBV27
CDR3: CASSRLFSGTQYF
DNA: TGTGCCAGCAGCCGACTATTTAGCGGGACCCAGTACTTC

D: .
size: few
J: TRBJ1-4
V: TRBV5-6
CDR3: CASSLGQEKLFF
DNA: TGTGCCAGCAGCTTGGGACAGGAAAAACTGTTTTTT

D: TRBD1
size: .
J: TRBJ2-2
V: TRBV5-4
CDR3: CASSLKPGQGAAGELFF
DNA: TGTGCCAGCAGCTTGAAGCCGGGACAGGGGGCCGCCGGGGAGCTGTTTTTT

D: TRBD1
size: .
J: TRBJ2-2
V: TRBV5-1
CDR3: CASSTGQGTGELFF
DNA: TGCGCCAGCAGCACCGGACAGGGTACCGGGGAGCTGTTTTTT

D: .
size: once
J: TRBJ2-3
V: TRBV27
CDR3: CASSLEGDLQNTQYF
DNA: TGTGCCAGCAGTTTAGAGGGGGACCTACAAAATACGCAGTATTTT

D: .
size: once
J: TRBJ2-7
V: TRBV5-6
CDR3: CASSSPGLADEQYF
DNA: TGTGCCAGCAGCTCCCCGGGACTTGCCGACGAGCAGTACTTC

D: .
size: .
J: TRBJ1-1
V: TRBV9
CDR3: CASSVVGASGTEAFF
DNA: TGTGCCAGCAGCGTAGTTGGGGCCTCGGGCACTGAAGCTTTCTTT

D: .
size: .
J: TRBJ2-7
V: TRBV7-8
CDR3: CASSSTRSYEQYF
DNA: TGTGCCAGCAGCTCTACTCGAAGCTACGAGCAGTACTTC

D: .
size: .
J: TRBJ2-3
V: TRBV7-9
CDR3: CASSSLGTDTQYF
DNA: TGTGCCAGCAGCTCATTAGGCACAGATACGCAGTATTTT

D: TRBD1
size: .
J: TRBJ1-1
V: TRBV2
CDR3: CATSPGQANTEAFF
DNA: TGTGCCACTAGCCCGGGACAGGCGAACACTGAAGCTTTCTTT

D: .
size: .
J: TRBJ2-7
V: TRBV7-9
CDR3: CASSFATGEQYF
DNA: TGTGCCAGCAGCTTCGCGACGGGCGAGCAGTACTTC

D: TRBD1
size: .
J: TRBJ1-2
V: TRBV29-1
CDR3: CSDWTGAYGYTF
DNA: TGCAGCGATTGGACAGGGGCATATGGCTACACCTTC

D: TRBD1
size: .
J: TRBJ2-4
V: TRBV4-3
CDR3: CASSQFYEGQVDIRAKNIQYF
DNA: TGCGCCAGCAGCCAATTCTATGAGGGACAGGTCGACATTCGAGCCAAAAACATTCAGTACTTC

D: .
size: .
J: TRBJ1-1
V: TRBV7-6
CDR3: CASSRGRGNTEAFF
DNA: TGTGCCAGCAGCAGGGGCCGCGGTAACACTGAAGCTTTCTTT

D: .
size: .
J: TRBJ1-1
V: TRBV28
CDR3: CASSLSGGIYTEAFF
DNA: TGTGCCAGCAGCCTCAGCGGAGGGATTTACACTGAAGCTTTCTTT

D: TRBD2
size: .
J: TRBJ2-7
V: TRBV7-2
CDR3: CASSLIGGGAFYEQYF
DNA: TGTGCCAGCAGCTTAATTGGCGGGGGGGCATTTTACGAGCAGTACTTC

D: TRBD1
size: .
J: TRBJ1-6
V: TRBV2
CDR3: CASSPGQGNPGNSPLHF
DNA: TGTGCCAGCAGCCCGGGACAGGGGAACCCGGGGAATTCACCCCTCCACTTT

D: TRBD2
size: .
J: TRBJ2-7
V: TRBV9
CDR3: CASSPSGGSGRYEQYF
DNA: TGTGCCAGCAGCCCCTCGGGTGGTAGCGGGAGGTACGAGCAGTACTTC

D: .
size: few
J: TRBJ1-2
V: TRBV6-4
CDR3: CASSDSGGYGYTF
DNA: TGTGCCAGCAGTGACTCGGGGGGATATGGCTACACCTTC

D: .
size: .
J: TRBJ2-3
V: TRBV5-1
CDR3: CASSAGIGTDTQYF
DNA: TGCGCCAGCAGCGCCGGGATAGGCACAGATACGCAGTATTTT

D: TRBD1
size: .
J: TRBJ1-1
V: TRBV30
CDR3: CAWGTGVGNTEAFF
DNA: TGTGCCTGGGGGACAGGGGTCGGGAACACTGAAGCTTTCTTT

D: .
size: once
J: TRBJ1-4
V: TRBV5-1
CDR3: CASKRQGSTNEKLFF
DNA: TGCGCCAGCAAAAGGCAGGGTTCGACTAATGAAAAACTGTTTTTT

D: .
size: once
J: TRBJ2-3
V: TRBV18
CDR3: CASSRSSRDTQYF
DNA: TGTGCCAGCTCACGCTCTAGCAGAGATACGCAGTATTTT

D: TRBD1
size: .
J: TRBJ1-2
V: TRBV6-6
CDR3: CASSYSKGANNYGYTF
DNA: TGTGCCAGCAGTTACTCGAAGGGGGCGAATAACTATGGCTACACCTTC

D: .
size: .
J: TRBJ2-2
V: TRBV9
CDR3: CASSWATGELFF
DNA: TGTGCCAGCAGTTGGGCCACCGGGGAGCTGTTTTTT

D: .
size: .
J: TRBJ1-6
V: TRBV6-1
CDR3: CASSETGTLNSPLHF
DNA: TGTGCCAGCAGTGAAACGGGAACACTAAATTCACCCCTCCACTTT

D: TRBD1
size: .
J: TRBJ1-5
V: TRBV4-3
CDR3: CASSPRYRDRDQPQHF
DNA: TGCGCCAGCAGCCCCCGATATCGGGACAGGGATCAGCCCCAGCATTTT

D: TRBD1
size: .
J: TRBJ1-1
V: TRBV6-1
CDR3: CASSGTQGYGLAFF
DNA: TGTGCCAGCAGTGGCACACAGGGGTACGGTTTGGCTTTCTTT

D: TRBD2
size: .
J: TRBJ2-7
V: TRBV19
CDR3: CASSFSGGDVYEQYF
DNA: TGTGCCAGTAGTTTTAGCGGGGGGGACGTTTACGAGCAGTACTTC

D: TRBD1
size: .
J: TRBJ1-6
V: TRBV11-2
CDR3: CASSPRDRNINNSPLHF
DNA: TGTGCCAGCAGCCCCCGGGACAGAAATATCAATAATTCACCCCTCCACTTT

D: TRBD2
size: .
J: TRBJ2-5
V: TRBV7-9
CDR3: CASSLTLGSGGASETQYF
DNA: TGTGCCAGCAGCTTAACATTGGGTAGCGGGGGGGCCTCTGAGACCCAGTACTTC

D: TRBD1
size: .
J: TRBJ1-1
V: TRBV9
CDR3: CASSDPAGGASEAFF
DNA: TGTGCCAGCAGCGATCCAGCAGGGGGCGCATCGGAAGCTTTCTTT

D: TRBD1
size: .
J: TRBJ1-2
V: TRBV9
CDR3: CASSVSGRGRGNSSGYTF
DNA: TGTGCCAGCAGCGTAAGCGGCAGGGGGCGCGGGAATTCTTCCGGCTACACCTTC

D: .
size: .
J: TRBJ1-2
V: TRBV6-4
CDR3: CASRYDSGGNYGYTF
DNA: TGTGCCAGCAGATACGACAGCGGGGGCAACTATGGCTACACCTTC

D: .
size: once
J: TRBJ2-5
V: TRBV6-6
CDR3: CASSYAEFPGSETQYF
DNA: TGTGCCAGCAGTTACGCCGAATTTCCGGGGAGTGAGACCCAGTACTTC

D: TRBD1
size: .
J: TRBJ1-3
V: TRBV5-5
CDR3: CASSSLDRGRGNTIYF
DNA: TGTGCCAGCAGCTCACTGGACAGGGGGCGAGGAAACACCATATATTTT

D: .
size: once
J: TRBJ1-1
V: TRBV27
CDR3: CASSLGGNTEAFF
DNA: TGTGCCAGCAGTCTCGGGGGGAACACTGAAGCTTTCTTT

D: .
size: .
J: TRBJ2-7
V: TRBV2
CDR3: CASRGDPYEQYF
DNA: TGTGCCAGCAGGGGAGACCCCTACGAGCAGTACTTC

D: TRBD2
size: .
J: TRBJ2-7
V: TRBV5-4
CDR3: CASSSGTSGGYEQYF
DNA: TGTGCCAGCAGCTCGGGGACTAGCGGGGGCTACGAGCAGTACTTC

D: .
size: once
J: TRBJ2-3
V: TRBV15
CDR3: CATSLGSGYEDTQYF
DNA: TGTGCCACCAGCTTGGGGTCGGGGTACGAAGATACGCAGTATTTT